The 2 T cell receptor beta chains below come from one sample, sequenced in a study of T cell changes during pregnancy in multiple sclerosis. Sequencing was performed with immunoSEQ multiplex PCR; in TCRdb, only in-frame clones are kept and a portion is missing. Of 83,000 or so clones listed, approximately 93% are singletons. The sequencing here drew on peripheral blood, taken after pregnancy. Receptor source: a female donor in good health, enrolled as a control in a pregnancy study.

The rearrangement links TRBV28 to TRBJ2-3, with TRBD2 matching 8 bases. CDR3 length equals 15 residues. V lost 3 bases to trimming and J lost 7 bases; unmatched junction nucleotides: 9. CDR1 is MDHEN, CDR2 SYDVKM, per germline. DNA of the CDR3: TGTGCCAGCAGTTTGGCCTTTGGGACTAGTAATACGCAGTATTTT. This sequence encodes CASSLAFGTSNTQYF.

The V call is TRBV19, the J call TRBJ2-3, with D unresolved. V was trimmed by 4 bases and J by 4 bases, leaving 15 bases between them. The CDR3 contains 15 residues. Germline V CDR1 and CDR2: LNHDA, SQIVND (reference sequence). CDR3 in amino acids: CASSTNYMNPDTQYF. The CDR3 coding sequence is TGTGCCAGTAGTACGAACTATATGAACCCAGATACGCAGTATTTT.